These T cell receptor beta chains were read from a single sample in a study of Graves' ophthalmopathy and Graves' hyperthyroidism. TCRdb reprocessed the multiplex PCR reads with MiXCR, giving one entry per CDR3 protein. The table lists around 600,000 distinct CDR3 sequences, over 40% of them singletons. Sequences were obtained from peripheral blood. These receptors were obtained from an adult man with Graves' ophthalmopathy. Both conserved end residues are part of each CDR3. A D gene is named only where the DNA matches it firmly. Clone size is given for some rows only: seen once, a few or many times, or a class if the clone is expanded.

clone size | J gene | V gene | D gene | CDR3 protein | CDR3 DNA
- | TRBJ1-2 | TRBV6-5 | - | CASSDSGQPYGYTF | TGTGCCAGCAGTGATTCGGGCCAGCCCTATGGCTACACCTTC
- | TRBJ2-6 | TRBV5-1 | - | CASSLAGSGTEAF | TGCGCCAGCAGCTTGGCAGGGTCCGGCACTGAAGCTTTC
- | TRBJ2-7 | TRBV7-2 | TRBD1 | CASSTARGLFDEQYF | TGTGCCAGCAGCACGGCCAGGGGGCTCTTCGACGAGCAGTACTTC
- | TRBJ2-5 | TRBV10-1 | - | CASSEGAGKETQYF | TGCGCCAGCAGTGAAGGGGCGGGGAAAGAGACCCAGTACTTC
- | TRBJ2-7 | TRBV29-1 | TRBD2 | CSVVTGTSGLYEQYF | TGCAGCGTCGTTACCGGGACTAGCGGTCTCTACGAGCAGTACTTC
many | TRBJ1-2 | TRBV6-1 | - | CASSTTDSYGYTF | TGTGCCAGCAGTACCACAGATTCCTATGGCTACACCTTC
few | TRBJ1-1 | TRBV6-6 | - | CASGPGLYLNTEAFF | TGTGCCAGCGGACCGGGACTCTACTTGAACACTGAAGCTTTCTTT
many | TRBJ1-2 | TRBV10-3 | TRBD1 | CAISEEGQGHYGYTF | TGTGCCATCAGTGAGGAAGGACAGGGCCACTATGGCTACACCTTC
few | TRBJ2-3 | TRBV25-1 | TRBD2 | CASRTSADTQYF | TGTGCCAGCAGGACTAGCGCAGATACGCAGTATTTT
many | TRBJ1-1 | TRBV20-1 | - | CSARPPGPNTEAFF | TGCAGTGCTAGACCCCCAGGGCCGAACACTGAAGCTTTCTTT
- | TRBJ1-5 | TRBV2 | - | CASSRSRQDNQPQHF | TGTGCCAGCAGTCGTTCTCGACAGGACAATCAGCCCCAGCATTTT
- | TRBJ2-7 | TRBV20-1 | TRBD1 | CSASGQYGQYF | TGCAGTGCTTCGGGACAGTACGGGCAGTACTTC
- | TRBJ1-6 | TRBV25-1 | - | CTSRNPGHYNSPLHF | TGTACCAGCCGCAACCCGGGACACTATAATTCACCCCTCCACTTT
- | TRBJ2-5 | TRBV2 | TRBD1 | CASSSGGQGGETQYF | TGTGCCAGCAGTTCCGGGGGACAGGGGGGAGAGACCCAGTACTTC
many | TRBJ1-1 | TRBV12-3/TRBV12-4 | - | CASSFSRENTEAFF | TGTGCCAGCAGTTTTTCCCGGGAGAACACTGAAGCTTTCTTT
many | TRBJ2-7 | TRBV29-1 | - | CSVEGTGTTNEQYF | TGCAGCGTTGAAGGTACAGGGACAACGAACGAGCAGTACTTC
many | TRBJ2-7 | TRBV4-1 | TRBD2 | CASSLTGLAGVEQYF | TGCGCCAGCAGCCTAACTGGACTAGCGGGAGTCGAGCAGTACTTC
- | TRBJ2-7 | TRBV10-3 | TRBD1 | CAISDRDREYF | TGTGCCATCAGTGACCGGGACAGGGAGTACTTC
- | TRBJ2-5 | TRBV7-3 | TRBD2 | CASSSQTSAVQETQYF | TGTGCCAGCAGCTCCCAGACTAGCGCGGTACAAGAGACCCAGTACTTC
many | TRBJ1-1 | TRBV13 | TRBD1 | CASSTTGRSEAFF | TGTGCCAGCAGCACGACAGGGAGGTCTGAAGCTTTCTTT
many | TRBJ1-3 | TRBV5-1 | - | CASSLRGGQDTIYF | TGCGCCAGCAGCTTGCGCGGGGGGCAAGACACCATATATTTT
- | TRBJ1-1 | TRBV27 | TRBD1 | CASSLGQGTTEAFF | TGTGCCAGCAGCCTTGGACAGGGGACCACTGAAGCTTTCTTT
- | TRBJ1-1 | TRBV10-3 | - | CASMTEPLGGTEAFF | TGTGCCTCAATGACAGAGCCGCTTGGGGGCACTGAAGCTTTCTTT
- | TRBJ2-5 | TRBV11-2 | TRBD1 | CASSWDRVGGQETQYF | TGTGCCAGCAGCTGGGACAGGGTAGGTGGACAAGAGACCCAGTACTTC
many | TRBJ1-5 | TRBV19 | - | CASSTTPVKGQPQHF | TGTGCCAGTAGTACCACCCCGGTGAAGGGCCAGCCCCAGCATTTT
many | TRBJ1-5 | TRBV4-2 | TRBD1 | CASSHGTGNQPQHF | TGTGCCAGCAGCCACGGGACAGGCAATCAGCCCCAGCATTTT
many | TRBJ2-7 | TRBV24-1 | - | CATSPGTLRNEQYF | TGTGCCACCAGTCCGGGAACCCTCCGGAACGAGCAGTACTTC
many | TRBJ2-7 | TRBV10-3 | - | CAISEGMPRSYEQYF | TGTGCCATCAGTGAGGGCATGCCACGATCCTACGAGCAGTACTTC
few | TRBJ2-3 | TRBV20-1 | - | CSAGSDTQYF | TGCAGTGCTGGATCAGATACGCAGTATTTT
- | TRBJ2-7 | TRBV7-9 | TRBD2 | CASRGSGGELYF | TGTGCCAGCAGAGGTAGCGGGGGCGAGCTGTACTTC
- | TRBJ2-3 | TRBV7-6 | - | CASSSSSDTQYF | TGTGCCAGCAGCTCGAGCTCAGATACGCAGTATTTT
many | TRBJ1-4 | TRBV7-8 | TRBD1 | CASSPGDRGLSPFF | TGTGCCAGCAGCCCAGGGGACAGGGGTCTGTCCCCGTTTTTT
many | TRBJ2-7 | TRBV2 | - | CASSEGEGSVEQYF | TGTGCCAGCAGTGAGGGGGAAGGATCCGTCGAGCAGTACTTC
- | TRBJ2-6 | TRBV19 | - | CASSIDFSGANVLTF | TGTGCCAGTAGTATCGACTTCTCTGGGGCCAACGTCCTGACTTTC
many | TRBJ1-5 | TRBV15 | - | CATSREMGLWNQPQHF | TGTGCCACCAGCAGAGAGATGGGATTGTGGAATCAGCCCCAGCATTTT
- | TRBJ1-1 | TRBV5-1 | - | CANSFRDKNTEAFF | TGCGCCAACAGTTTCCGGGACAAGAACACTGAAGCTTTCTTT
few | TRBJ2-5 | TRBV12-3/TRBV12-4 | TRBD2 | CASSFAGEQETQYF | TGTGCCAGCAGTTTTGCGGGGGAGCAAGAGACCCAGTACTTC